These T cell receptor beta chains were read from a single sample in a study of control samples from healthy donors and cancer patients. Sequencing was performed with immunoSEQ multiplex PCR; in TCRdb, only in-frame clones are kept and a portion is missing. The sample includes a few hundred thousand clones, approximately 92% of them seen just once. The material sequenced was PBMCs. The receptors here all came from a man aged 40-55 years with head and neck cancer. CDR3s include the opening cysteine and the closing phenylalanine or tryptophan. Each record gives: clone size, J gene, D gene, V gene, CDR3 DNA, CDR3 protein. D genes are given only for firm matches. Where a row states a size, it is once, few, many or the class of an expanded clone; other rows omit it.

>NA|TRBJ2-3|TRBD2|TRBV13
TGTGCCAGCAGCTTAGGACTAGCGGAGAGCACAGATACGCAGTATTTT
CASSLGLAESTDTQYF
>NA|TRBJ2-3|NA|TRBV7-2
TGTGCCAGCAGCCCGGCAGATACGCAGTATTTT
CASSPADTQYF
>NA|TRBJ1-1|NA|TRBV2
TGTGCCAGCATGAACACTGAAGCTTTCTTT
CASMNTEAFF
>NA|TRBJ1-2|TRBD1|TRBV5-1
TGCGCCAGCAGCTTTGCAGGGGGGAACTATGGCTACACCTTC
CASSFAGGNYGYTF
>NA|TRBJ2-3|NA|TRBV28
TGTGCCAGCAGTTTAACGGGGAAACACAGAGTTACGCAGTATTTT
CASSLTGKHRVTQYF
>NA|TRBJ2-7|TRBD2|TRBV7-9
TGTGCCAGCAGCTTCCGGGAGCGGGGGCGTTACGAGCAGTACTTC
CASSFRERGRYEQYF
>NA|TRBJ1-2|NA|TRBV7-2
TGTGCCAGCAGCTTAGGAGGTAAAAGCGACTATGGCTACACCTTC
CASSLGGKSDYGYTF
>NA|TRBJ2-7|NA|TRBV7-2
TGTGCCAGCAGCTTAACAGGACAGAACTACGAGCAGTACTTC
CASSLTGQNYEQYF
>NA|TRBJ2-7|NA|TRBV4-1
TGCGCCAGCAGCCAAGTGAGGGCTGGCAATTGCCACGAGCAGTACTTC
CASSQVRAGNCHEQYF
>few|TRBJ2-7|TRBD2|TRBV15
TGTGCCACCAGCAGAGGACTAGCGGGAGTTGGCGAGCAGTACTTC
CATSRGLAGVGEQYF
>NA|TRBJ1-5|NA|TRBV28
TGTGCCAGCAGCCCCCCAGGAGGATACGGGAATCAGCCCCAGCATTTT
CASSPPGGYGNQPQHF
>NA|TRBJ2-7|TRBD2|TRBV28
TGTGCCAGCAGTTTATCCGGGGGGTCTCCCTACGAGCAGTACTTC
CASSLSGGSPYEQYF
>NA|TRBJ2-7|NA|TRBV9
TGTGCCAGCAGCGTAGCTATGGGGGGCGAGACCGAGCAGTACTTC
CASSVAMGGETEQYF
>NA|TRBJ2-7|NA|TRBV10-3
TGTGCCATCAGTGAGACCGCGGTCGAGCAGTACTTC
CAISETAVEQYF
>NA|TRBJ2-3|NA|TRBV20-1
TGCAGTGCTAGTCACAGGGCTAGCACAGATACGCAGTATTTT
CSASHRASTDTQYF
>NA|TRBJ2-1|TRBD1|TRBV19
TGTGCCAGTAGTATCGATGACAGGGGGTTTGAGCAGTTCTTC
CASSIDDRGFEQFF
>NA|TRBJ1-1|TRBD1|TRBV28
TGTGCCAGCACCCCCCCGGACAGGTTGAACACTGAAGCTTTCTTT
CASTPPDRLNTEAFF
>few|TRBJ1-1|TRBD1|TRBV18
TGTGCCAGCTCCAAGACGACAGGGGAAGAAGCTTTCTTT
CASSKTTGEEAFF
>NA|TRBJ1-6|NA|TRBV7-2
TGTGCCAGCGGCCGGCCCTATAATTCACCCCTCCACTTT
CASGRPYNSPLHF
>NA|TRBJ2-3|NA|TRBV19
TGTGCCAGTAGTATAGGGGTTGGCAGCACAGATACGCAGTATTTT
CASSIGVGSTDTQYF
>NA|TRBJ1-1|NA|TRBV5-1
TGCGCCAGCAGCTTGGTGGTGGGCCACACTGAAGCTTTCTTT
CASSLVVGHTEAFF
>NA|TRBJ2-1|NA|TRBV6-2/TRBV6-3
TGTGCCAGCAGTCCCCCTCGGCGGGACAATGAGCAGTTCTTC
CASSPPRRDNEQFF
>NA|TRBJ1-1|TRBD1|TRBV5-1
TGCGCCAGCAGGACAGGGGGGGCCATGAACACTGAAGCTTTCTTT
CASRTGGAMNTEAFF
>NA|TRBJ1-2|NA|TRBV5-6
TGTGCCAGCAGCTCTTTGGCAGGGCCGACTTATGGCTACACCTTC
CASSSLAGPTYGYTF
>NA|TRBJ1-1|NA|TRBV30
TGTGCCTGGCGAATTCTTGCAAACACTGAAGCTTTCTTT
CAWRILANTEAFF
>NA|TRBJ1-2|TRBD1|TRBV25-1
TGTGCCAGCAGTGAATGGGGAGTGACAGGGATGAATGGCTACACCTTC
CASSEWGVTGMNGYTF
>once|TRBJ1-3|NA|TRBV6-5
TGTGCCAGCAGTTCCGAAAACACCATATATTTT
CASSSENTIYF
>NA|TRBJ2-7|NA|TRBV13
TGTGCCAGCAGCCCTGGACGGCGCAACGACGAGCAGTACTTC
CASSPGRRNDEQYF
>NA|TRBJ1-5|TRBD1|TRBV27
TGTGCCAGCAAGGTGGACAGGGGGCCTCAGCCCCAGCATTTT
CASKVDRGPQPQHF
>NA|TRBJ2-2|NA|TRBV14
TGTGCCAGCAGCGCGGTTCGCACCGGGGAGCTGTTTTTT
CASSAVRTGELFF
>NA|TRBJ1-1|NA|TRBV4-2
TGTGCCAGCAGCCAAGTCGGACAGATGAACACTGAAGCTTTCTTT
CASSQVGQMNTEAFF
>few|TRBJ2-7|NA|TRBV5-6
TGTGCCAGCAGCTTGGGCCAGCACAGCTACGAGCAGTACTTC
CASSLGQHSYEQYF
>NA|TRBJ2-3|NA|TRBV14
TGTGCCAGCAGCCAAGAAGATACGCAGTATTTT
CASSQEDTQYF
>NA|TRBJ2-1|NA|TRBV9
TGTGCCAGCAGCCCTAGGGGGGGGAGTGAGTACAATGAGCAGTTCTTC
CASSPRGGSEYNEQFF
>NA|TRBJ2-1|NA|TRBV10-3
TGTGCCATCAGCGAACCGCTAGGTTCCTACAATGAGCAGTTCTTC
CAISEPLGSYNEQFF
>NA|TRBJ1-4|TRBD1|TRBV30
TGTGCCTGGGGCGGGACAGTCGAAAAACTGTTTTTT
CAWGGTVEKLFF
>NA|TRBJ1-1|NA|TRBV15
TGTGCCACCAGCAGAGGCTTAGGGACCGAGAACACTGAAGCTTTCTTT
CATSRGLGTENTEAFF
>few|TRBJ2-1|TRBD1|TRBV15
TGTGCCACCAGCAGCCCGGGACAGGGGATCAATGAGCAGTTCTTC
CATSSPGQGINEQFF
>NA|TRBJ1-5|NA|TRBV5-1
TGCGCCAGCAGCTTCGAGGGAAACAGCAATCAGCCCCAGCATTTT
CASSFEGNSNQPQHF
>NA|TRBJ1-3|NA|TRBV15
TGTGCCACCAGCAGAGACCAGGGGTTTTCTGGAAACACCATATATTTT
CATSRDQGFSGNTIYF
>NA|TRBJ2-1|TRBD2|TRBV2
TGTGCCAGCAGTTTTCAAACCGGGACTAGCGCCTACAATGAGCAGTTCTTC
CASSFQTGTSAYNEQFF